These T cell receptor beta chains were read from a single sample in a study of immune evolution from preneoplasia to lung adenocarcinoma. Method: immunoSEQ multiplex PCR; TCRdb's copy keeps in-frame clones and lacks some. The sample lists approximately 10,000 clones, more than 70% occurring once. Material for sequencing was FFPE invasive lung adenocarcinoma tissue. The source of these receptors is a person between 65 and 79 years old with invasive lung adenocarcinoma. Some clones in this sample may be carry-over from other donors' samples. Both conserved end residues are part of each CDR3. Each record gives: V gene, D gene, CDR3 length, clone size, J gene, CDR3 protein, CDR3 DNA. A D gene is named only where the DNA matches it firmly. The size field is filled for only some rows; it gives once, few, many or a size class.

TRBV10-2	-	14	once	TRBJ1-4	CASSPGGDNEKLFF	TGCGCCAGCAGCCCGGGGGGTGATAATGAAAAACTGTTTTTT
TRBV27	-	14	-	TRBJ2-5	CASRGQGRYGTQYF	TGTGCCAGCAGAGGGCAGGGTCGATACGGGACCCAGTACTTC
TRBV30	-	15	-	TRBJ2-3	CAWTNSGRSTDTQYF	TGTGCCTGGACTAATTCCGGACGGAGCACAGATACGCAGTATTTT
TRBV9	-	15	-	TRBJ2-5	CASSVGRYPQETQYF	TGTGCCAGCAGCGTAGGAAGGTACCCCCAAGAGACCCAGTACTTC
TRBV5-4	TRBD1	13	-	TRBJ1-1	CASSLGGGAGAFF	TGTGCCAGCAGCTTAGGAGGGGGCGCCGGGGCTTTCTTT
TRBV28	-	13	-	TRBJ2-2	CASSNINTGELFF	TGTGCCAGCAGCAACATCAACACCGGGGAGCTGTTTTTT
TRBV6-6	-	13	-	TRBJ1-1	CASSSALIAEAFF	TGTGCCAGCAGCTCGGCCCTAATCGCTGAAGCTTTCTTT
TRBV5-1	TRBD2	16	-	TRBJ2-7	CASSLSASGGVYEQYF	TGCGCCAGCAGCTTGTCTGCTAGCGGGGGGGTCTACGAGCAGTACTTC
TRBV10-3	-	14	-	TRBJ1-5	CAISEARTNQPQHF	TGTGCCATCAGTGAAGCTCGGACAAATCAGCCCCAGCATTTT
TRBV2	-	12	-	TRBJ1-2	CASSADYGGYTF	TGTGCCAGCAGTGCGGACTATGGGGGCTACACCTTC
TRBV7-3	TRBD1	15	-	TRBJ2-5	CASSPGQGSSETQYF	TGTGCCAGCAGCCCAGGACAGGGTTCGAGTGAGACCCAGTACTTC
TRBV9	-	14	-	TRBJ2-7	CASSASTSSYEQYF	TGTGCCAGCAGCGCCTCTACTAGCTCCTACGAGCAGTACTTC
TRBV28	-	13	once	TRBJ1-1	CASSFGTYTEAFF	TGTGCCAGCAGTTTTGGGACCTACACTGAAGCTTTCTTT
TRBV15	-	14	-	TRBJ1-1	CATSREGGGTEAFF	TGTGCCACCAGCAGAGAAGGGGGGGGCACTGAAGCTTTCTTT
TRBV6-1	-	16	-	TRBJ1-3	CASSEGAGFSGNTIYF	TGTGCCAGCAGTGAAGGTGCGGGTTTCTCTGGAAACACCATATATTTT
TRBV7-8	TRBD2	13	-	TRBJ2-7	CASSLGGEEEQYF	TGTGCCAGCAGCCTCGGGGGGGAAGAGGAGCAGTACTTC
TRBV30	-	12	-	TRBJ1-2	CAWTKTGDGYTF	TGTGCCTGGACGAAGACAGGCGATGGCTACACCTTC
TRBV30	-	13	-	TRBJ1-5	CAWSVGVNQPQHF	TGTGCCTGGAGTGTCGGAGTAAATCAGCCCCAGCATTTT
TRBV5-4	-	13	few	TRBJ1-2	CASSPGRFYGYTF	TGTGCCAGCAGCCCGGGAAGATTCTATGGCTACACCTTC
TRBV29-1	-	16	-	TRBJ1-4	CSVAVNRASTNEKLFF	TGCAGCGTCGCGGTTAACAGGGCTTCAACTAATGAAAAACTGTTTTTT
TRBV5-4	-	15	-	TRBJ2-1	CASSFGFGSYNEQFF	TGTGCCAGCAGCTTTGGGTTTGGCTCCTACAATGAGCAGTTCTTC
TRBV5-1	-	16	-	TRBJ2-6	CASSLDGQSGANVLTF	TGCGCCAGCAGCTTGGACGGACAGTCTGGGGCCAACGTCCTGACTTTC
TRBV28	-	15	once	TRBJ1-5	CASSFVRGGNQPQHF	TGTGCCAGCAGTTTTGTTAGGGGTGGCAATCAGCCCCAGCATTTT
TRBV30	-	13	-	TRBJ1-4	CASTGRRDEKLFF	TGTGCCTCAACCGGGAGGCGGGATGAAAAACTGTTTTTT
TRBV7-2	-	13	-	TRBJ2-7	CASSFEWSSEQYF	TGTGCCAGCAGCTTTGAGTGGAGCTCCGAGCAGTACTTC
TRBV15	-	11	-	TRBJ1-1	CATSRDTEAFF	TGTGCCACCAGCAGAGACACTGAAGCTTTCTTT
TRBV28	-	13	-	TRBJ1-5	CASRPSSNQPQHF	TGTGCCAGCAGACCCTCTAGTAATCAGCCCCAGCATTTT
TRBV2	-	16	few	TRBJ2-7	CASRDGPGAPPYEQYF	TGTGCCAGCAGGGACGGCCCAGGGGCGCCCCCCTACGAGCAGTACTTC
TRBV9	TRBD1	16	-	TRBJ2-2	CASSVAQGAKTGELFF	TGTGCCAGCAGCGTAGCACAGGGGGCTAAGACCGGGGAGCTGTTTTTT
TRBV30	-	17	-	TRBJ1-1	CAWSPRNFGRKNTEAFF	TGTGCCTGGAGCCCAAGAAATTTCGGACGGAAGAACACTGAAGCTTTCTTT
TRBV29-1	-	13	-	TRBJ1-4	CSGKGGENEKLFF	TGCAGCGGGAAGGGGGGGGAAAATGAAAAACTGTTTTTT
TRBV18	-	11	-	TRBJ2-3	CASLEVDTQYF	TGTGCCAGTTTAGAGGTAGATACGCAGTATTTT
TRBV19	TRBD2	13	-	TRBJ2-7	CASRTSASYEQYF	TGTGCCAGTAGGACTAGCGCCTCCTACGAGCAGTACTTC
TRBV29-1	-	10	-	TRBJ1-1	CSVRGTEAFF	TGCAGCGTGAGGGGCACTGAAGCTTTCTTT
TRBV9	-	15	-	TRBJ1-1	CASSVGGVMNTEAFF	TGTGCCAGCAGCGTAGGGGGGGTCATGAACACTGAAGCTTTCTTT
TRBV6-1	-	13	-	TRBJ1-2	CASTNSIGSGYTF	TGTGCCAGCACAAACAGCATCGGGTCTGGCTACACCTTC
TRBV19	-	14	few	TRBJ2-3	CASSMLPGTDTQYF	TGTGCCAGTAGTATGCTCCCCGGGACAGATACGCAGTATTTT